This T cell receptor (beta chain) was observed in a study of blood T cell repertoires in COVID-19. Study at large: COVID-19 samples, acute and convalescent, were from the United States, Italy and Spain. In each case, the material was cDNA or gDNA derived from T cells, B-cell-depleted T cells, or PBMCs.

As handled by the study authors: Estimation of nucleated cell counts was performed using reference gene primer amplification. Assay: immunoSEQ multiplex PCR; the TCRdb copy retains only in-frame clones and omits some. The DNA was the basis for D and trimming; V, J and clone size are from that table. This table holds more than 35,000 clones, around 87% found once. The TCR was taken from a man in his sixties with acute or convalescent COVID-19. Sequenced material: peripheral blood.

The CDR3: CASKPPAGQFGETQYF. The CDR3 DNA sequence: TGCGCCAGTAAACCGCCGGCGGGACAGTTCGGGGAGACCCAGTACTTC. V gene TRBV5-1 combines with J gene TRBJ2-5, with D perhaps matching TRBD1 (7 bases). Germline loops: CDR1 SGHRS, CDR2 YFSETQ. CDR3 size: 16 residues. The V gene lost 8 bases and the J gene lost 5 bases, with 25 bases spanning the gap.